The 5 T cell receptor beta chains below all came from one sample that was sequenced in a study of blood T cell repertoires in COVID-19. The repertoire was sequenced with immunoSEQ multiplex PCR; TCRdb's copy has only in-frame clones and lacks some. This table has around 320,000 clones, about 90% appearing once. The sample consisted of PBMCs or T cells enriched from blood (not recorded which). The receptors were sampled from a woman under 30 with acute COVID-19.

The V and J genes are TRBV27 and TRBJ2-1; TRBD2 aligns across 7 bases. The CDR3 spans 14 residues. Germline values: CDR1 MNHEY, CDR2 SMNVEV (reference sequence). V shed 3 bases and J 5 bases; nucleotides not matched to a gene: 4. CDR3 amino acids: CASSLGGGDNEQFF. CDR3 in DNA: TGTGCCAGCAGTTTGGGGGGAGGGGACAATGAGCAGTTCTTC.

The V call is TRBV2, the J call TRBJ1-4, with no clear D. Germline CDR1 is SNHLY and CDR2 is FYNNEI. Trimming took 7 bases from V and 9 from J, leaving 12 bases between them. The CDR3 contains 12 residues. CDR3: CASTESGKKLFF. The CDR3 bases are TGTGCCAGCACGGAGTCGGGAAAAAAACTGTTTTTT.

The gene calls are TRBV4-2 and TRBJ2-4; possibly TRBD2 for D (6 bases). The CDR3 is made up of 17 amino acids. Germline assignment: CDR1 LGHNA and CDR2 YNFKEQ. The V gene lost 1 base and the J gene lost 5 bases, with 18 bases spanning the gap. CDR3 sequence reads: CASSQGAHRGIENIQYF. CDR3 sequence (DNA): TGTGCCAGCAGCCAAGGTGCGCATCGGGGGATCGAAAACATTCAGTACTTC.

J is TRBJ1-5 and V is TRBV5-4, with TRBD1 matching 10 bases. The CDR3 is 17 residues long. In germline, CDR1 is SGHNT, CDR2 YYREEE (reference sequence). V shed 3 bases, J shed 1 base, and the junction held 7 bases outside the gene matches. The CDR3 DNA reads TGTGCCAGCAGCTCCCTCGGGACAGGGGAGAGCAATCAGCCCCAGCATTTT. It yields the protein CASSSLGTGESNQPQHF.

The V call is TRBV9, the J call TRBJ1-3, with D possibly being TRBD1 (5 bases). Trimming cost V 0 bases and J 8 bases, with 21 bases left between them. CDR3 length: 17 residues. CDR1 SGDLS and CDR2 YYNGEE come from the germline V gene. The CDR3 loop reads CASSVAPGNSQSYTIYF. The CDR3 nucleotides are TGTGCCAGCAGCGTAGCGCCAGGGAATAGTCAGTCGTACACCATATATTTT.